The 20 T cell receptor beta chains reported below all come from one sample, sequenced in a study of T cell repertoires in cytomegalovirus infection. TCRdb recomputed calls from the reads with MiXCR, one row per CDR3 protein. The sample carries 160,000 or so distinct CDR3 sequences, under 20% recorded once. The sequenced material came from CD8+ T cells from PBMCs. These receptors came from a human donor in good health (CMV status not recorded). Some clones in this sample may be carry-over from other donors' samples.

The chain joins TRBV11-2 to TRBJ1-1, with 12 bases aligning to TRBD1. In germline, CDR1 is SGHAT, CDR2 FQNNGV. The CDR3 contains 17 residues. V shed 5 bases and J 4 bases; nucleotides not matched to a gene: 11. The CDR3 region is CASSNTRGQGASTEAFF. CDR3 bases: TGTGCCAGCAGCAATACGAGGGGACAGGGGGCGAGCACTGAAGCTTTCTTT.

This chain connects TRBV7-9 to TRBJ2-7; possible D gene TRBD1, 5 bases. V was shortened by 0 bases and J by 2 bases, with 11 bases between the two germline ends. Germline V gene lookup returns CDR1 SEHNR and CDR2 FQNEAQ (reference sequence). The CDR3 covers 15 residues. The CDR3 reads CASSLAQDNPYEQYF. CDR3 nucleotides: TGTGCCAGCAGCTTAGCACAGGACAATCCCTACGAGCAGTACTTC.

This rearrangement joins TRBV29-1 to TRBJ2-7; D unresolved. Between the trimmed V and J ends, which lost 6 bases and 3 bases, there was a span of 9 bases. Germline V CDR1 and CDR2: SQVTM, ANQGSEA. The CDR3 has 11 amino acids. The CDR3 DNA reads as TGCAGCGTCCACAGAGACTACGAGCAGTACTTC. Its translation: CSVHRDYEQYF.

The rearrangement joins TRBV7-3 to TRBJ2-7; TRBD1 is a possible D gene (5 bases). Germline V gives CDR1 SGHTA, CDR2 FQGTGA. V lost 5 bases and J lost 0, with 8 bases in between. CDR3 size: 13 residues. The CDR3, as DNA: TGTGCCAGCAGCCCGGACACCTCCTACGAGCAGTACTTC. The encoded protein is CASSPDTSYEQYF. The full variable domain, its missing parts supplied by reference TRBV7-3 and TRBJ2-7, is GAGVSQTPSNKVTEKGKYVELRCDPISGHTALYWYRQSLGQGPEFLIYFQGTGAADDSGLPNDRFFAVRPEGSVSTLKIQRTERGDSAVYLCASSPDTSYEQYFGPGTRLTVT.

This clonotype was observed a few times. The J gene is TRBJ1-2, the V gene TRBV20-1; no reliable D call. Looked up from germline, CDR1 is DFQATT and CDR2 is SNEGSKA (reference sequence). The germline V and J ends were trimmed by 0 bases and 6 bases, with 11 bases remaining between them. This CDR3 has 13 amino acids. The chain's CDR3 is CSARDPGRDGYTF. CDR3 DNA sequence: TGCAGTGCTAGAGATCCTGGGAGAGATGGCTACACCTTC.

The sample holds a few counts of this clonotype. The chain couples TRBV11-3 to TRBJ2-3; D might be TRBD2 (6 bases). From germline, CDR1 is SGHNT and CDR2 YENEEA. V was shortened by 3 bases and J by 3 bases, with 13 bases between the two germline ends. The CDR3 length is 15 residues. CDR3 region: CASSFVPGRTDTQYF. Here the CDR3 DNA reads TGTGCCAGCAGCTTTGTACCAGGGAGGACAGATACGCAGTATTTT.

There are many counts of this clonotype. This sequence joins TRBV18 and TRBJ2-3, with a weak D call TRBD2 (5 bases). Germline CDR1 KGHSH, CDR2 LQKENI. The ends were cut back, 7 bases at V and 2 bases at J, with 13 bases in the middle. CDR3 length equals 14 residues. The CDR3 bases are TGTGCCAGCTTCGACAATAGCGTCACAGATACGCAGTATTTT. Translated, it gives CASFDNSVTDTQYF.

The chain joins TRBV15 to TRBJ1-1; D gene unclear. The CDR3 is made up of 15 amino acids. Per the germline V gene, CDR1 is LNHNV and CDR2 is YYDKDF (reference sequence). The V and J ends lost 0 bases and 4 bases respectively, with 12 bases between them. The DNA for the CDR3 is TGTGCCACCAGCAGAGATTGGGGTACTAGCACTGAAGCTTTCTTT. Translated, it gives CATSRDWGTSTEAFF.

The chain is built from TRBV11-1 and TRBJ1-1; D is perhaps TRBD1 (5 bases). CDR1 is SGHAT, CDR2 FQDESV, per germline (reference sequence). V gave up 0 bases and J gave up 7 bases, with 9 bases separating them. The CDR3 contains 13 residues. CDR3 sequence: CASSLAGTVEAFF. DNA for the CDR3: TGTGCCAGCAGCTTAGCGGGGACGGTTGAAGCTTTCTTT.

This clonotype came up many times. The chain links TRBV4-3 to TRBJ2-1; a weak D match, TRBD2 (7 bases). This CDR3 comprises 15 residues. The V and J ends lost 0 bases and 6 bases respectively, with 12 bases between them. Germline V gene data show CDR1 as LGHNA and CDR2 as YSLEER. In nucleotides, the CDR3 is TGCGCCAGCAGCCAAGAGGGGGGGGCCCCCAATGAGCAGTTCTTC. Translating gives CASSQEGGAPNEQFF.

The chain combines TRBV7-2 with TRBJ2-2, with 8 bases aligning to TRBD1. Germline V CDR1 and CDR2: SGHTA, FQGNSA. CDR3 length: 16 amino acids. V lost 2 bases and J lost 2; bases outside the gene matches: 4. CDR3 DNA sequence: TGTGCCAGCAGCTTAAGGGACAGGATTAACACCGGGGAGCTGTTTTTT. Protein sequence: CASSLRDRINTGELFF. The full variable domain, rest sourced from reference TRBV7-2 and TRBJ2-2, is GAGVSQSPSNKVTEKGKDVELRCDPISGHTALYWYRQSLGQGLEFLIYFQGNSAPDKSGLPSDRFSAERTGGSVSTLTIQRTQQEDSAVYLCASSLRDRINTGELFFGEGSRLTVL.

This clonotype was seen only a few times. The CDR3 spells CASSLRPPIQETQYF. The CDR3 nucleotides read TGTGCCAGCAGCTTGCGTCCCCCAATCCAAGAGACCCAGTACTTC. The chain carries TRBV5-5 and TRBJ2-5; D unclear. Germline V CDR1 and CDR2: SGHKS, YYEKEE (reference sequence). There are 15 residues in the CDR3. The V end was cut by 1 base, the J end by 1 base, with 11 bases between.

This clonotype was counted only a few times. This chain uses TRBV28 with TRBJ1-4, with TRBD1 matching 7 bases. V shed 5 bases, J shed 8 bases, and the junction held 8 bases outside the gene matches. CDR1 and CDR2 (germline): MDHEN, SYDVKM. The CDR3 covers 14 residues. In nucleotides, the CDR3 is TGTGCCAGCAGTCGTCCGGGACAGCTCGAAAAACTGTTTTTT. It codes for CASSRPGQLEKLFF. The full variable domain, in which reference TRBV28 and TRBJ1-4 provide the parts outside the CDR3, is DVKVTQSSRYLVKRTGEKVFLECVQDMDHENMFWYRQDPGLGLRLIYFSYDVKMKEKGDIPEGYSVSREKKERFSLILESASTNQTSMYLCASSRPGQLEKLFFGSGTQLSVL.

This clonotype was observed a few times. The chain uses TRBV7-8 and TRBJ2-3; no clear D gene. With 1 base removed from V and 6 bases from J, the gap between germline ends came to 8 bases. The CDR3 contains 13 residues. CDR1 is SGHVS, CDR2 FQNEAQ, per germline. The DNA of the CDR3 is TGTGCCAGCAGCTTAGGGCCAGCCGATACGCAGTATTTT. This gives the protein CASSLGPADTQYF.

The V gene is TRBV6-5, the J gene TRBJ2-1; 8 bases agree with TRBD1. This CDR3 has 18 residues. Germline V lookup: CDR1 MNHEY, CDR2 SVGAGI. V shed 6 bases and J 0 bases; nucleotides not matched to a gene: 13. The CDR3 bases are TGTGCCAGCAGGGAGTCCCGGGACAGGTTGAGCTCCTACAATGAGCAGTTCTTC. It encodes CASRESRDRLSSYNEQFF.

V usage is TRBV6-2 or TRBV6-3 and J usage is TRBJ2-7, with a weak D call TRBD2 (5 bases). V was shortened by 2 bases and J by 4 bases, with 15 bases between the two germline ends. The CDR3 runs to 15 residues. Germline CDR1 MNHEY, CDR2 SVGEGT. The DNA for the CDR3 is TGTGCCAGCAGTTACGGACTTCGGGGTACGTACGAGCAGTACTTC. It specifies CASSYGLRGTYEQYF.

In this sample, this clonotype turned up a few times. The chain links TRBV14 to TRBJ1-1; D not resolved. Germline CDR1 and CDR2: SGHDN and FVKESK. The ends were cut back, 3 bases at V and 1 base at J, with 3 bases in the middle. There are 12 residues in the CDR3. The CDR3 nucleotides read TGTGCCAGCAGCCACGAGAACACTGAAGCTTTCTTT. This sequence encodes CASSHENTEAFF.

This clonotype was detected a few times. V gene TRBV7-6 combines with J gene TRBJ2-1; TRBD2 aligns across 7 bases. Germline trimming cut 5 bases from V and 6 bases from J; bases unmatched to any gene: 7. This CDR3 comprises 14 residues. Germline CDR1 and CDR2: SGHVS and FNYEAQ. The CDR3 region has the DNA TGTGCCAGCAGCCCCGGGAGGCCCCCCAATGAGCAGTTCTTC. This gives the protein CASSPGRPPNEQFF.

The table lists this clonotype with many counts. This chain uses TRBV6-6 with TRBJ1-5; D is unresolved. Trimming took off 6 bases at V and 1 base at J, with 7 bases between the two ends. CDR3 size: 13 residues. CDR1 and CDR2 (germline): MNHNY, SVGAGI (reference sequence). The CDR3 is CASSPGSNQPQHF. In DNA, the CDR3 is TGTGCCAGCAGCCCCGGGAGCAATCAGCCCCAGCATTTT.

This sequence joins TRBV7-2 and TRBJ2-7; D ambiguous. CDR3 length equals 15 residues. Per the germline V gene, CDR1 is SGHTA and CDR2 is FQGNSA. Trimming left V 1 base short and J 4 bases short, with 14 bases between. CDR3 nucleotide sequence: TGTGCCAGCAGCTTAGAACTCCAACCGACTTACGAGCAGTACTTC. Translation: CASSLELQPTYEQYF.